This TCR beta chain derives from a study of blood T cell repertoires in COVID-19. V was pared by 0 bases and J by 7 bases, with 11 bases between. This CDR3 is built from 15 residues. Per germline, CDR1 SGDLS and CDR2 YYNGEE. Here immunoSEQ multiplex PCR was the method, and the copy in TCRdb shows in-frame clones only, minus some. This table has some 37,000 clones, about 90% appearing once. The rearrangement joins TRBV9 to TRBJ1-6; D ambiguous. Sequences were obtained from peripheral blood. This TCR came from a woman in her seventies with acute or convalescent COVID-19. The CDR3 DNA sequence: TGTGCCAGCAGCGTAGACAGCTATACGAATTCACCCCTCCACTTT. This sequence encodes CASSVDSYTNSPLHF.